The 22 T cell receptor beta chains below come from one sample, sequenced in a study of cytomegalovirus exposure and HLA in healthy donors. 13 Jbeta primers and 60 Vbeta primers were used for the PCR. Produced via immunoSEQ multiplex PCR; TCRdb's table is partial and in-frame only. The repertoire has 170,000 or so clones, around 80% of them found once; the top ten carry around 3%. Sequencing input: PBMCs. The receptors were sampled from a woman between 50 and 59 years old in good health and CMV-seropositive.

This clone was seen more than once but under ten times. This chain connects TRBV6-1 to TRBJ2-5; 9 bases line up with TRBD2. This CDR3 spans 15 amino acids. Looked up from germline, CDR1 is MNHNS and CDR2 is SASEGT. V lost 1 base and J lost 5; bases outside the gene matches: 5. The CDR3 sequence: CASSEGGGGAETQYF. DNA of the CDR3: TGTGCCAGCAGTGAAGGTGGCGGGGGGGCGGAGACCCAGTACTTC.

About this clone: One junction end does not reproduce the germline sequence, and a read error may be involved. The chain couples TRBV4-3 to TRBJ2-7; 13 positions agree with TRBD2. Per germline, CDR1 LGHNA and CDR2 YSLEER. The CDR3 consists of 17 residues. The CDR3 DNA reads TGCACCAGCAGCCTCCCACTAGCGGGAGGGCCGGGGGCCGAGCAGTACTTC. It codes for CTSSLPLAGGPGAEQYF.

The rearrangement uses TRBV5-1 and TRBJ2-1, with 8 bases that match TRBD2. Germline V lookup: CDR1 SGHRS, CDR2 YFSETQ. The CDR3 totals 13 residues. Trimming removed 7 bases from V and 8 bases from J; junction bases left unmatched: 8. CDR3 amino acids: CASQAGGGYEQFF. CDR3 bases: TGCGCCAGCCAGGCGGGAGGCGGGTATGAGCAGTTCTTC.

The chain recombines TRBV7-2 with TRBJ1-4; the match to TRBD1 covers 10 bases. The CDR3 contains 15 residues. Unmatched junction bases numbered 8, after V lost 5 bases and J lost 8 bases. Germline V gene lookup returns CDR1 SGHTA and CDR2 FQGNSA. The CDR3 DNA follows: TGTGCCAGCAGCCCCGGACAGGGGGTTTGGGAAAAACTGTTTTTT. Its protein is CASSPGQGVWEKLFF. The complete variable domain, with remaining parts taken from reference TRBV7-2 and TRBJ1-4, reads GAGVSQSPSNKVTEKGKDVELRCDPISGHTALYWYRQSLGQGLEFLIYFQGNSAPDKSGLPSDRFSAERTGGSVSTLTIQRTQQEDSAVYLCASSPGQGVWEKLFFGSGTQLSVL.

Of note for this clone: At one of its ends the junction is not consistent with the germline gene, which may arise from a read error. The V call is TRBV7-2, the J call TRBJ2-5; D unclear. CDR3 length: 14 residues. The germline V gene has CDR1 SGHTA and CDR2 FQGNSA. The DNA for the CDR3 is TGTGCCAGCAGCTTAGCAAGAGCCCAAGAGGCCCAGTACTTC. It yields the protein CASSLARAQEAQYF.

This rearrangement joins TRBV9 to TRBJ1-3; D might be TRBD1 (6 bases). CDR1 is SGDLS and CDR2 is YYNGEE in the germline V gene. This CDR3 comprises 15 residues. V lost 6 bases and J lost 0, with 13 bases in between. Here the CDR3 reads CASNREGDSGNTIYF. CDR3 nucleotides: TGTGCCAGCAACAGGGAGGGGGACTCTGGAAACACCATATATTTT.

CDR3: CASSFRDRGYNEQFF. CDR3 nucleotide sequence: TGTGCCAGCAGCTTCCGGGACAGGGGCTACAATGAGCAGTTCTTC. The chain employs TRBV5-6 and TRBJ2-1, with TRBD1 identical over 10 bases. Germline loops: CDR1 SGHDT, CDR2 YYEEEE. The ends lost 2 bases at V and 3 bases at J; junction bases unmatched: 2. The CDR3 spans 15 residues.

This chain links TRBV28 with TRBJ2-7; TRBD1 matches 9 bases. J gave up 12 bases and V 2 bases, and 8 bases lay outside the gene matches. The CDR3 totals 13 residues. Germline V gene lookup returns CDR1 MDHEN and CDR2 SYDVKM. The CDR3 region is CASSLPTGTGTYF. The CDR3 nucleotides are TGTGCCAGCAGTTTACCGACCGGGACAGGGACGTACTTC. The entire variable domain, with the rest obtained from reference TRBV28 and TRBJ2-7, is as follows: DVKVTQSSRYLVKRTGEKVFLECVQDMDHENMFWYRQDPGLGLRLIYFSYDVKMKEKGDIPEGYSVSREKKERFSLILESASTNQTSMYLCASSLPTGTGTYFGPGTRLTVT.

The chain carries TRBV6-5 and TRBJ2-7; D possibly corresponds to TRBD1 (5 bases). This CDR3 comprises 14 residues. Germline values: CDR1 MNHEY, CDR2 SVGAGI. Trimming removed 6 bases at V and 4 bases at J, with 16 bases between. CDR3 residues: CASSTQTVGYEQYF. The CDR3 bases are TGTGCCAGCAGCACCCAGACAGTTGGGTACGAGCAGTACTTC.

As for this clone: At one end the junction does not follow the germline gene, possibly because of a read error. The rearrangement uses TRBV7-6 and TRBJ1-5, with 8 bases that match TRBD1. The germline CDR1 and CDR2 sequences are SGHVS and FNYEAQ. The CDR3 has 14 residues. The CDR3 sequence: CASSLSGGNQPQHF. DNA for the CDR3: TGTGCCAGCAGCTTGTCAGGGGGCAACCAGCCCCAGCATTTT.

In DNA, the CDR3 is TGTGCCAGCAGTCGAAGACAGGGTTTGGGGACTGAAGCTTTCTTT. Its translation: CASSRRQGLGTEAFF. V usage is TRBV2 and J usage is TRBJ1-1; 7 bases fit TRBD1. Germline CDR1 SNHLY, CDR2 FYNNEI. This CDR3 region has 15 residues. Trimming removed 5 bases from V and 5 bases from J; junction bases left unmatched: 11.

This clone was detected only a few times. V gene TRBV7-2 combines with J gene TRBJ1-2, with 7 bases that match TRBD1. V shed 0 bases, J shed 3 bases, and the junction held 1 base outside the gene matches. Per germline, CDR1 SGHTA and CDR2 FQGNSA. This CDR3 spans 14 amino acids. CDR3 sequence (DNA): TGTGCCAGCAGCTTAGCGCAGGGGGACTATGGCTACACCTTC. Translated: CASSLAQGDYGYTF.

V is TRBV5-8 and J is TRBJ2-7, with 9 bases fitting TRBD1. The CDR3 sequence is 15 residues long. Germline CDR1 SGHTS, CDR2 YDEGEE. The junction had 11 bases not matched to a gene; V was cut back by 7 bases and J by 3 bases. Written as DNA, the CDR3 is TGTGCCAGCGTCAACCCCGGGACAGGGATCTACGAGCAGTACTTC. Its translation: CASVNPGTGIYEQYF.

The J gene is TRBJ1-3, the V gene TRBV19, with a weak D call TRBD1 (5 bases). This CDR3 region has 16 residues. Trimming cost V 5 bases and J 2 bases, with 16 bases left between them. Germline CDR1 reads LNHDA; CDR2 reads SQIVND (reference sequence). The chain's CDR3 is CASSVRQQGTGNTIYF. For the CDR3, the DNA is TGTGCCAGTAGTGTTCGACAGCAAGGCACTGGAAACACCATATATTTT. Variable domain in full (rest from reference TRBV19 and TRBJ1-3): DGGITQSPKYLFRKEGQNVTLSCEQNLNHDAMYWYRQDPGQGLRLIYYSQIVNDFQKGDIAEGYSVSREKKESFPLTVTSAQKNPTAFYLCASSVRQQGTGNTIYFGEGSWLTVV.

DNA for the CDR3: TGTGCCAGCAGCCGAACTCCACAGCAGCTCTATGGCTACACCTTC. Its translation is CASSRTPQQLYGYTF. This rearrangement joins TRBV5-6 to TRBJ1-2; D not certain. Per the germline V gene, CDR1 is SGHDT and CDR2 is YYEEEE. The CDR3 is 15 amino acids. V was pared by 4 bases and J by 4 bases, with 17 bases between.

The genes are TRBV2 and TRBJ2-7, with 8 bases that match TRBD2. The germline V gene encodes CDR1 SNHLY and CDR2 FYNNEI. V gave up 8 bases and J gave up 5 bases; unmatched junction bases: 11. The CDR3 runs to 14 residues. The CDR3 region is CASRTGLAADEQYF. CDR3 nucleotides: TGTGCCAGCCGTACCGGACTAGCCGCTGACGAGCAGTACTTC.

The chain couples TRBV14 to TRBJ2-3, with 9 positions matching TRBD1. The CDR3 is 16 residues long. V trimming: 5 bases; J trimming: 0 bases; junction bases outside the gene matches: 6. Germline V gives CDR1 SGHDN, CDR2 FVKESK. CDR3 DNA: TGTGCCAGCAGCTCTAGGACAGGGGTCAGCACAGATACGCAGTATTTT. Translated: CASSSRTGVSTDTQYF.

This chain connects TRBV7-2 to TRBJ1-4, with D possibly being TRBD1 (6 bases). The CDR3 is 13 amino acids. Per germline, CDR1 SGHTA and CDR2 FQGNSA. Between the trimmed V and J ends, which lost 7 bases and 4 bases, there was a span of 10 bases. Written as DNA, the CDR3 is TGTGCCAGCACCCAGGGGTTTAATGAAAAACTGTTTTTT. Amino acid sequence: CASTQGFNEKLFF.

The rearrangement joins TRBV15 to TRBJ2-7, with D possibly matching TRBD2 (7 bases). CDR3 length: 14 residues. In germline, CDR1 is LNHNV, CDR2 YYDKDF (reference sequence). V was shortened by 3 bases and J by 2 bases, with 11 bases between the two germline ends. CDR3 sequence: CATSRGGDTYEQYF. As DNA, the CDR3 is TGTGCCACCAGCAGGGGGGGGGACACCTACGAGCAGTACTTC.

This sequence joins TRBV7-2 and TRBJ1-1, with 9 bases lining up with TRBD1. CDR1 is SGHTA and CDR2 is FQGNSA in the germline V gene. The CDR3 is 14 amino acids. V shed 6 bases, J shed 5 bases, and the junction held 7 bases outside the gene matches. CDR3 amino acids: CASRTGGTGTEAFF. CDR3 sequence (DNA): TGTGCCAGCAGGACAGGGGGAACCGGGACTGAAGCTTTCTTT. The entire variable domain, with the rest obtained from reference TRBV7-2 and TRBJ1-1, is as follows: GAGVSQSPSNKVTEKGKDVELRCDPISGHTALYWYRQSLGQGLEFLIYFQGNSAPDKSGLPSDRFSAERTGGSVSTLTIQRTQQEDSAVYLCASRTGGTGTEAFFGQGTRLTVV.

V and J are TRBV11-2 and TRBJ1-4, with 7 bases lining up with TRBD1. J was trimmed by 5 bases and V by 1 base; bases with no gene match: 4. Germline assignment: CDR1 SGHAT and CDR2 FQNNGV. There are 15 residues in the CDR3. The CDR3 nucleotides are TGTGCCAGCAGCTTAGGGACAGGAAAAAATGAAAAACTGTTTTTT. Translation gives CASSLGTGKNEKLFF.

The rearrangement links TRBV11-2 to TRBJ2-3, with no clear D. This CDR3 is 13 amino acids long. Germline V gene sequence: CDR1 SGHAT, CDR2 FQNNGV. V lost 4 bases and J 4 bases, leaving 9 bases between the germline ends. Here the CDR3 reads CASSYIEADTQYF. The DNA of the CDR3 is TGTGCCAGCAGCTACATAGAGGCAGATACGCAGTATTTT.